These 17 T cell receptor beta chains came from one sample sequenced in a study of CD8 T cells in ankylosing spondylitis. Each CDR3 protein gets one entry after TCRdb re-called the 5' RACE reads with MiXCR. The sample has approximately 24,000 distinct CDR3 sequences, less than 3% seen once. The sample consisted of blood, either unsorted or a sorted T cell fraction (not recorded which). The receptors come from a female donor with ankylosing spondylitis or in good health (not recorded which).

This clonotype was observed at least ten times. The chain links TRBV9 to TRBJ1-2, with 7 bases matching TRBD1. The germline V gene has CDR1 SGDLS and CDR2 YYNGEE. The length of the CDR3 is 15 residues. V dropped 4 bases and J dropped 7; count of bases not matched to a gene: 13. CDR3 DNA sequence: TGTGCCAGCAGCAGTCAGGGGGGCCAGTCCTTTGGCTACACCTTC. As protein: CASSSQGGQSFGYTF.

This clonotype is labeled medium-sized. The V call is TRBV9, the J call TRBJ2-5; D perhaps matches TRBD1 (6 bases). This CDR3 region has 14 residues. Germline values: CDR1 SGDLS, CDR2 YYNGEE. With 3 bases removed from V and 3 bases from J, the gap between germline ends came to 12 bases. As DNA, the CDR3 is TGTGCCAGCAGCGGACGGACAGTGAAAGAGACCCAGTACTTC. It is translated as CASSGRTVKETQYF.

This clonotype was observed many times. The V and J genes are TRBV9 and TRBJ2-1; tentatively, D is TRBD2 (6 bases). The CDR3 length is 15 residues. The V gene lost 2 bases and the J gene lost 5 bases, with 14 bases spanning the gap. Germline-derived CDR1 and CDR2 are SGDLS and YYNGEE. CDR3 sequence reads: CASSVRLATHNEQFF. CDR3 DNA: TGTGCCAGCAGCGTTCGGCTAGCGACCCACAATGAGCAGTTCTTC.

This clonotype occurred many times. For the CDR3, the DNA is TGTGCCAGCAGCCCAGAAGTCCTTCCATATGGCTACACCTTC. This sequence encodes CASSPEVLPYGYTF. The V and J genes are TRBV9 and TRBJ1-2, with unresolved D. CDR1 is SGDLS, CDR2 YYNGEE, per germline. V lost 4 bases and J 5 bases, leaving 15 bases between the germline ends. The CDR3 covers 14 residues.

By proportion, this clonotype is medium-sized. V is TRBV9 and J is TRBJ1-1; TRBD1 might be the D (6 bases). The germline V and J ends were trimmed by 3 bases and 1 base, with 16 bases remaining between them. CDR1 is SGDLS, CDR2 YYNGEE, per germline. The CDR3 is 16 amino acids. This CDR3 reads CASSALGGTGNTEAFF. The CDR3 DNA follows: TGTGCCAGCAGCGCCCTAGGGGGGACGGGGAACACTGAAGCTTTCTTT. Looking up the rest from reference TRBV9 and TRBJ1-1 gives the full variable domain: DSGVTQTPKHLITATGQRVTLRCSPRSGDLSVYWYQQSLDQGLQFLIQYYNGEERAKGNILERFSAQQFPDLHSELNLSSLELGDSALYFCASSALGGTGNTEAFFGQGTRLTVV.

In its sample, this clonotype was seen many times. This chain links TRBV9 with TRBJ2-3, with D tentatively TRBD2 (6 bases). This CDR3 contains 18 residues. V lost 0 bases to trimming and J lost 4 bases, with 21 bases between them. CDR1 and CDR2 from the germline V gene are SGDLS and YYNGEE. This chain's CDR3 is CASSVGGMGGTVSDTQYF. CDR3 nucleotide sequence: TGTGCCAGCAGCGTAGGGGGCATGGGCGGGACTGTTTCAGATACGCAGTATTTT.

This chain joins TRBV9 and TRBJ2-7, with 9 bases identical to TRBD1. In germline, CDR1 is SGDLS, CDR2 YYNGEE. The junction had 5 bases not matched to a gene; V was cut back by 5 bases and J by 2 bases. This CDR3 has 14 amino acids. The CDR3 sequence is CASSRDRDTYEQYF. CDR3 in DNA: TGTGCCAGCAGTCGGGACAGGGACACCTACGAGCAGTACTTC.

This clonotype was detected many times. The chain links TRBV9 to TRBJ1-3, with unresolved D. Germline CDR1 is SGDLS and CDR2 is YYNGEE. The CDR3 is 18 residues long. Trimming shortened V by 0 bases and J by 0 bases, and 16 bases separated the two germline ends. CDR3 amino acids: CASSVATPGSSSGNTIYF. In nucleotides, the CDR3 is TGTGCCAGCAGCGTAGCTACTCCTGGGTCGAGCTCTGGAAACACCATATATTTT.

This clonotype was seen at least ten times. The chain uses TRBV9 and TRBJ2-1; 8 nucleotides line up with TRBD2. Germline loops: CDR1 SGDLS, CDR2 YYNGEE. There are 17 residues in the CDR3. The trim removed 3 bases at V and 1 base at J, leaving 9 bases unmatched. Here the CDR3 DNA reads TGTGCCAGCAGCGGCACCACCTTAGCGGGGTCCTACAATGAGCAGTTCTTC. Its translation: CASSGTTLAGSYNEQFF.

This clonotype occurred many times. The CDR3 here is CASTRDRGSSGNTIYF. The CDR3 nucleotides are TGTGCCAGCACCCGGGACAGGGGAAGTTCTGGAAACACCATATATTTT. The chain joins TRBV9 to TRBJ1-3; TRBD1 aligns across 10 bases. Trimming removed 6 bases from V and 1 base from J; junction bases left unmatched: 7. CDR3 length: 16 amino acids. The V gene's germline CDR1 is SGDLS and CDR2 YYNGEE.

The CDR3 DNA sequence: TGTGCCAGCAGCGTGACACAGAACACCGGGGAGCTGTTTTTT. This sequence encodes CASSVTQNTGELFF. This sequence joins TRBV9 and TRBJ2-2; no definite D call. The CDR3 is 14 amino acids. Trimming cost V 2 bases and J 1 base, with 6 bases left between them. Germline V CDR1 and CDR2: SGDLS, YYNGEE.

This clonotype came up many times. The chain recombines TRBV9 with TRBJ2-7; D is tentatively TRBD1 or TRBD2 (6 bases each). V was pared by 6 bases and J by 5 bases, with 18 bases between. The CDR3 loop spans 14 amino acids. Looked up from germline, CDR1 is SGDLS and CDR2 is YYNGEE. The CDR3 here is CASNRGTPRDEQYF. The DNA of the CDR3 is TGTGCCAGCAATCGGGGGACACCTAGGGACGAGCAGTACTTC. Drawing the rest from reference TRBV9 and TRBJ2-7, the complete variable domain is DSGVTQTPKHLITATGQRVTLRCSPRSGDLSVYWYQQSLDQGLQFLIQYYNGEERAKGNILERFSAQQFPDLHSELNLSSLELGDSALYFCASNRGTPRDEQYFGPGTRLTVT.

This clonotype was detected many times. The chain uses TRBV9 and TRBJ2-3; D may be TRBD1 or TRBD2 (6 bases each). Between the trimmed V and J ends, which lost 0 bases and 2 bases, there was a span of 13 bases. Germline CDR1 reads SGDLS; CDR2 reads YYNGEE. The CDR3 contains 16 residues. The CDR3 bases are TGTGCCAGCAGCGTAGCTCCGGGGGCCTTCACAGATACGCAGTATTTT. This gives the protein CASSVAPGAFTDTQYF. Filled out from reference TRBV9 and TRBJ2-3, the complete variable domain reads DSGVTQTPKHLITATGQRVTLRCSPRSGDLSVYWYQQSLDQGLQFLIQYYNGEERAKGNILERFSAQQFPDLHSELNLSSLELGDSALYFCASSVAPGAFTDTQYFGPGTRLTVL.

By share of the sample, this clonotype is medium-sized. This rearrangement joins TRBV9 to TRBJ2-1, with D possibly TRBD1 on 5 matching bases. Germline V CDR1 and CDR2: SGDLS, YYNGEE. The germline V and J ends were trimmed by 4 bases and 5 bases, with 13 bases remaining between them. The CDR3 sequence is 14 residues long. CDR3 DNA: TGTGCCAGCAGCCCGCAGACAGACGACAATGAGCAGTTCTTC. This encodes CASSPQTDDNEQFF.

In this sample, this clonotype turned up many times. The rearrangement links TRBV9 to TRBJ1-1; D possibly corresponds to TRBD1 (5 bases). This CDR3 has 15 residues. The V end was cut by 6 bases, the J end by 1 base, with 16 bases between. CDR1 is SGDLS, CDR2 YYNGEE, per germline. The CDR3: CASNPQGFQNTEAFF. The CDR3, as DNA: TGTGCCAGCAACCCCCAGGGATTCCAGAACACTGAAGCTTTCTTT.

This clonotype was observed many times. CDR3 residues: CASRGQGATEAFF. The CDR3, as DNA: TGTGCCAGCAGGGGACAGGGGGCGACTGAAGCTTTCTTT. V usage is TRBV9 and J usage is TRBJ1-1, with 12 bases that match TRBD1. CDR1 and CDR2 (germline): SGDLS, YYNGEE. The CDR3 is 13 amino acids. The V and J ends lost 5 bases and 5 bases, in that order; junction bases with no gene match: 1.

This clonotype was picked up many times. The J gene is TRBJ2-2, the V gene TRBV9; TRBD2 matches 11 bases. The CDR3 consists of 15 residues. After removal of 5 bases from V and 5 bases from J, the junction contained 5 bases not matched to a gene. Germline V gene lookup returns CDR1 SGDLS and CDR2 YYNGEE. This CDR3 is CASRLAGGSTGELFF. The CDR3 nucleotides are TGTGCCAGCAGGCTAGCGGGGGGATCAACCGGGGAGCTGTTTTTT.